Reported below is one TCR beta chain. The data were taken from a study of T cells in Graves' hyperthyroidism and ophthalmopathy. Amplification of TCR beta CDR3 regions used RNA as the template. Using the HTBI primer set, a first-round RT-PCR was run on the TCR CDR3. TCRdb itself ran the multiplex PCR reads through MiXCR, one entry per CDR3 protein. Found here are some 500,000 distinct CDR3 sequences, around a quarter of them singletons; the top ten hold around 10%. CDR3 size: 15 residues. CDR1 and CDR2 (germline): LNHNV, YYDKDF (reference sequence). The ends lost 3 bases at V and 5 bases at J; junction bases unmatched: 7.

Material: blood. This clonotype originated in a woman aged 30 to 39 with Graves' ophthalmopathy. The V and J genes are TRBV15 and TRBJ1-5; 7 bases map to TRBD1. The CDR3 coding sequence is TGTGCCACCAGCAGGTTGGGACAGTCTGATCAGCCCCAGCATTTT. Its protein product is CATSRLGQSDQPQHF.